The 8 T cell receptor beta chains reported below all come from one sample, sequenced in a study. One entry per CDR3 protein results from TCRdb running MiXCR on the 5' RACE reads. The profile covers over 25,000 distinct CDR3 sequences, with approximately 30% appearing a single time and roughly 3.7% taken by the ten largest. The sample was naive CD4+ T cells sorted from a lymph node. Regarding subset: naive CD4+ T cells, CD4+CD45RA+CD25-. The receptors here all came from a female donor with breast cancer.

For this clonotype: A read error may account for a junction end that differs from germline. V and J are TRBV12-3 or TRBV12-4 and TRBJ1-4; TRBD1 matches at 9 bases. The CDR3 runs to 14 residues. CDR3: CTSSSQGAGEKLFF. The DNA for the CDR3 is TGTACCAGCAGTTCACAGGGGGCCGGGGAAAAACTGTTTTTT.

The CDR3, as DNA: TGTGCCACCCTGACTAGCGGGGACAGCTCCTACAATGAGCAGTTCTTC. Protein: CATLTSGDSSYNEQFF. This chain joins TRBV10-3 and TRBJ2-1; 11 nucleotides align to TRBD2. CDR1 and CDR2 from the germline V gene are ENHRY and SYGVKD. Trimming cost V 10 bases and J 0 bases; bases outside gene matches: 8. This CDR3 region has 16 residues.

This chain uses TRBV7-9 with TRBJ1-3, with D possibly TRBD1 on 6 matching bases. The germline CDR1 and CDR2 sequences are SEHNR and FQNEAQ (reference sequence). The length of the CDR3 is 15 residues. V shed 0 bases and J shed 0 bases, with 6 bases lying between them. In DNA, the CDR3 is TGTGCCAGCAGCTTAGCGGGGGCCTCTGGAAACACCATATATTTT. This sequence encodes CASSLAGASGNTIYF.

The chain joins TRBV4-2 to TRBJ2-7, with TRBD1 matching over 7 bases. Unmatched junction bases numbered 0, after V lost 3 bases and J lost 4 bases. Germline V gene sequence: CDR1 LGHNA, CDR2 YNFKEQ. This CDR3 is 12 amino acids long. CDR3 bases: TGTGCCAGCAGCCAGACAGGGTACGAGCAGTACGTC. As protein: CASSQTGYEQYV.

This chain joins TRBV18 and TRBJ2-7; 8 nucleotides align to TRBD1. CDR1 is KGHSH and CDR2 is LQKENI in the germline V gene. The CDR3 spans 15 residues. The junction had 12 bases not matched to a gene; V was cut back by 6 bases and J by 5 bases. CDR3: CASSRRDRRADEQYF. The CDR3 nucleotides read TGTGCCAGCTCTCGCCGGGACAGGAGGGCGGACGAGCAGTACTTC.

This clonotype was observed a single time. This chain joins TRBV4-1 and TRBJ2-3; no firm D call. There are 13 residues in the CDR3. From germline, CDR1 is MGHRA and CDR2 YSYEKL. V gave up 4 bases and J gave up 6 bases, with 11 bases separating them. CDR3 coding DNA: TGCGCCAGCAGCCGCGTAGGAACGGATACGCAGTATTTT. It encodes CASSRVGTDTQYF.

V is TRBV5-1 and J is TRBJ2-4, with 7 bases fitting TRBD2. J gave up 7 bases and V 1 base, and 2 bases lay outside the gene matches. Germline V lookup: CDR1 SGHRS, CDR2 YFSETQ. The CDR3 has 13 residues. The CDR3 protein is CASSLRGGNIQYF. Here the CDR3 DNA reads TGCGCCAGCAGCTTGAGGGGAGGGAACATTCAGTACTTC.

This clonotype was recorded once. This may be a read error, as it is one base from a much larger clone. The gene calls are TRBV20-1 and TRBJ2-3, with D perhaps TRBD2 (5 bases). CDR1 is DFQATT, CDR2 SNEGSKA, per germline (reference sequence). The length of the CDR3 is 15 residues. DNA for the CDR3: TGCAGTACTAGAGATCTAGCTTTACCCACAGATACGCAGTATTTT. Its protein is CSTRDLALPTDTQYF.